The TCR beta chain described here comes from a study of T-cell reconstitution after alpha-beta-depleted transplantation in children. V was shortened by 5 bases and J by 5 bases, with 15 bases between the two germline ends. Germline V gene lookup returns CDR1 SGHTA and CDR2 FQGTGA. This CDR3 region has 15 residues. Overall study findings and caveats: Recipient T cells and thymic progenitors that survived were the source of the high TCRbeta diversity seen at day 60 in some patients. By one year post-transplant, T-cell counts and diversity largely arose from T cells that were newly produced.

This clonotype was found many times. Its antigen is not identified. Unique molecular identifiers were built into the TCRbeta library. Via MiXCR, TCRdb re-called the PCR reads, giving one row per CDR3 protein. The sample has about 200,000 distinct CDR3 sequences; 6.3% are singletons. The source material was PBMCs, sampled before TCRalphabeta/CD19-depleted stem cell transplant. The sequence came from a girl under three years old with combined immunodeficiency, due to receive a stem cell transplant. The J gene is TRBJ2-2, the V gene TRBV7-3, with D maybe TRBD1 (5 bases). In DNA form, the CDR3 reads TGTGCCAGCAGCCCAACTGTGACAGCGACCGGGGAGCTGTTTTTT. It translates to CASSPTVTATGELFF.